The 29 T cell receptor beta chains below come from one sample, sequenced in a study of spatial heterogeneity in lung cancer. Findings of the study overall: Expanded intratumoral alpha and beta TCR counts tracked tumor mutation counts.

TCRdb re-called the 5' RACE reads through MiXCR, storing one row per CDR3 protein. The sample consists of about 4,900 distinct CDR3 sequences, 30% to 35% of them appearing once. Stated time point: sample taken at primary tumor resection. Antigens of these TCRs are unknown. The sequencing used lung tumor tissue, collected at surgery. Source of these receptors: a male donor with early-stage non-small cell lung cancer.

This clonotype counts as medium-sized. The chain links TRBV20-1 to TRBJ1-5; 7 bases line up with TRBD1. The CDR3 runs 15 residues. Germline trimming cut 6 bases from V and 4 bases from J; bases unmatched to any gene: 12. Germline V lookup: CDR1 DFQATT, CDR2 SNEGSKA (reference sequence). The CDR3 here is CSASPTGPLNQPQHF. The CDR3 DNA follows: TGCAGTGCCTCTCCGACAGGGCCCCTAAATCAGCCCCAGCATTTT.

The chain employs TRBV18 and TRBJ2-5; TRBD1 agrees at 7 bases. Trimming removed 1 base from V and 7 bases from J; junction bases left unmatched: 6. CDR3 length: 14 residues. Germline lookup yields CDR1 KGHSH and CDR2 LQKENI. This CDR3 is CASSPLDREGTQYF. CDR3 DNA sequence: TGTGCCAGCTCACCACTCGACAGGGAAGGGACCCAGTACTTC.

In this sample, this clonotype is medium-sized (0.01 to 0.1%). The chain uses TRBV27 and TRBJ1-4; D is uncertain. The germline V and J ends were trimmed by 1 base and 0 bases, with 6 bases remaining between them. Germline V lookup: CDR1 MNHEY, CDR2 SMNVEV (reference sequence). CDR3 size: 15 residues. The DNA of the CDR3 is TGTGCCAGCAGTTTATGGGGTACAACTAATGAAAAACTGTTTTTT. It yields the protein CASSLWGTTNEKLFF.

V usage is TRBV24-1 and J usage is TRBJ2-1, with TRBD1 matching over 8 bases. Germline lookup yields CDR1 KGHDR and CDR2 SFDVKD. With V trimmed by 2 bases and J by 2 bases, 4 bases remained unmatched. This CDR3 is 16 amino acids long. The CDR3 protein is CATSDWTGKTYNEQFF. The CDR3 coding sequence is TGTGCCACCAGTGATTGGACAGGGAAAACCTACAATGAGCAGTTCTTC.

This clonotype has more than one count but fewer than ten. The V and J genes are TRBV7-2 and TRBJ2-1; 10 nucleotides match TRBD2. V was pared by 5 bases and J by 9 bases, with 10 bases of the junction left unmatched. This CDR3 is built from 15 residues. CDR1 is SGHTA and CDR2 is FQGNSA in the germline V gene. In DNA form, the CDR3 reads TGTGCCAGCAGCCCCAGCGGGGGGGGGCTGGGTGAGCAGTTCTTC. Translated, it gives CASSPSGGGLGEQFF.

The chain employs TRBV7-9 and TRBJ1-5, with D unclear. V lost 4 bases and J 9 bases, leaving 10 bases between the germline ends. The CDR3 consists of 12 residues. The germline CDR1 and CDR2 sequences are SEHNR and FQNEAQ (reference sequence). The CDR3 loop is CASSSRLGPQHF. Here the CDR3 DNA reads TGTGCCAGCAGCTCTCGACTGGGGCCCCAGCATTTT.

In its sample, this clonotype ranks as medium-sized. This rearrangement joins TRBV7-2 to TRBJ1-1, with D hard to call. Per germline, CDR1 SGHTA and CDR2 FQGNSA. The V end was cut by 8 bases, the J end by 1 base, with 5 bases between. The CDR3 sequence is 11 residues long. The CDR3 protein is CASRENTEAFF. The CDR3, as DNA: TGTGCCAGCCGGGAGAACACTGAAGCTTTCTTT.

DNA of the CDR3: TGCAGTGCTAGAGCCGACAGGGGAAGGGATACGCAGTATTTT. Amino acids: CSARADRGRDTQYF. The chain uses TRBV20-1 and TRBJ2-3; the match to TRBD1 covers 8 bases. The CDR3 length is 14 residues. Germline CDR1 reads DFQATT; CDR2 reads SNEGSKA (reference sequence). With 1 base clipped from V and 6 bases from J, the junction kept 6 bases outside the gene matches.

The genes are TRBV6-1 and TRBJ1-5; D is uncertain. The CDR3 contains 17 residues. Germline values: CDR1 MNHNS, CDR2 SASEGT. V was pared by 4 bases and J by 1 base, with 17 bases between. The DNA for the CDR3 is TGTGCCAGCAGTGGAAGGTACCAGGATGCGAGCAATCAGCCCCAGCATTTT. It translates to CASSGRYQDASNQPQHF.

V and J are TRBV29-1 and TRBJ2-1, with D tentatively TRBD1 (5 bases). V was trimmed by 6 bases and J by 7 bases, leaving 13 bases between them. CDR3 size: 12 residues. Germline values: CDR1 SQVTM, CDR2 ANQGSEA. In nucleotides, the CDR3 is TGCAGCGTACGACAGCATGGGAATGAGCAGTTCTTC. It yields the protein CSVRQHGNEQFF.

Judged by abundance, this clonotype is medium-sized (0.01 to 0.1%). The chain employs TRBV7-2 and TRBJ2-4; 8 bases map to TRBD1. There are 13 residues in the CDR3. The J segment lost 8 bases and the V segment lost 5 bases, leaving 5 bases of the junction unmatched. The V gene's germline CDR1 is SGHTA and CDR2 FQGNSA. The CDR3 DNA reads TGTGCCAGCAGCGGACAGGGAGCGGACATTCAGTACTTC. Its translation is CASSGQGADIQYF.

This clonotype was detected only a few times. The chain joins TRBV3-2 to TRBJ1-5; the DNA was not used to check the table's D call, TRBD1. TRBV3-2 is a known pseudogene. The CDR3 has 20 residues. In nucleotides, the CDR3 is TGTGCCAGCAGCCTCGCCACCCGGGACAGGCTATCGTTTAGCAATCAGCCCCAGCATTTT. Translated, it gives CASSLATRDRLSFSNQPQHF.

This clonotype is deemed medium-sized. The chain couples TRBV4-2 to TRBJ2-6, with D possibly being TRBD1 or TRBD2 (5 bases each). CDR3 length equals 18 residues. V lost 1 base and J lost 0, with 13 bases in between. Germline CDR1 is LGHNA and CDR2 is YNFKEQ. As DNA, the CDR3 is TGTGCCAGCAGCCAAGTGGGGCTCGGGAACTCTGGGGCCAACGTCCTGACTTTC. Its translation is CASSQVGLGNSGANVLTF.

This clonotype counts as medium-sized. The V and J genes are TRBV27 and TRBJ2-3; no definite D call. V was cut by 2 bases and J by 7 bases, with 19 bases left in between. CDR3 length equals 16 residues. Germline CDR1 MNHEY, CDR2 SMNVEV (reference sequence). DNA for the CDR3: TGTGCCAGCAGTTTAGAAGGGTACCCAAATGCTTATACGCAGTATTTT. It yields the protein CASSLEGYPNAYTQYF.

This clonotype was seen ten or more times. The chain recombines TRBV7-6 with TRBJ2-7, with D hard to call. Germline-derived CDR1 and CDR2 are SGHVS and FNYEAQ. The CDR3 sequence is 14 residues long. Trimming cost V 0 bases and J 0 bases, with 6 bases left between them. CDR3 region: CASSLARRSYEQYF. The CDR3 DNA sequence: TGTGCCAGCAGCTTAGCGCGCCGCTCCTACGAGCAGTACTTC.

The V gene is TRBV6-6, the J gene TRBJ2-2, with no clear D. Germline V gene data show CDR1 as MNHNY and CDR2 as SVGAGI (reference sequence). The CDR3 is 16 residues long. Between the trimmed V and J ends, which lost 5 bases and 0 bases, there was a span of 13 bases. The CDR3 DNA is TGTGCCAGCAGTCCACAATGGCGCACGAACACCGGGGAGCTGTTTTTT. Protein: CASSPQWRTNTGELFF.

There are a few counts of this clonotype. Here the CDR3 reads CASSLHSGTENQPQHF. DNA of the CDR3: TGTGCCAGCAGCCTTCATTCTGGGACGGAGAATCAGCCCCAGCATTTT. The rearrangement joins TRBV3-1 to TRBJ1-5; D is perhaps TRBD1 (5 bases). The CDR3 totals 16 residues. Germline CDR1 and CDR2: LGHDT and YNNKEL (reference sequence). V dropped 4 bases and J dropped 4 bases, with 17 bases sitting between them.

By share, this clonotype ranks as medium-sized. This rearrangement joins TRBV12-3 or TRBV12-4 to TRBJ2-5; D is ambiguous. Trimming stripped 2 bases from V and 2 bases from J, with 21 bases between. The CDR3 extends over 18 amino acids. This chain's CDR3 is CASSLRSLVVAVQETQYF. In nucleotides, the CDR3 is TGTGCCAGCAGTTTACGGAGCCTAGTTGTAGCCGTTCAAGAGACCCAGTACTTC.

With respect to this clonotype: This may be a read error: a much more frequent sequence differs by one nucleotide. V and J are TRBV9 and TRBJ2-1; 8 bases align to TRBD2. The CDR3 has 14 amino acids. Germline CDR1 and CDR2: SGDLS and YYNGEE. DNA of the CDR3: TGTGTCAGCACCGGGGGGGCGAATTACAATGAGCAGTTCTTC. This translates into CVSTGGANYNEQFF.

The V call is TRBV7-2, the J call TRBJ1-1, with D hard to call. V lost 5 bases and J 9 bases, leaving 13 bases between the germline ends. Germline V gene lookup returns CDR1 SGHTA and CDR2 FQGNSA. The CDR3 extends over 12 amino acids. DNA of the CDR3: TGTGCCAGCAGCCCGAACCTCGGGAAAGCTTTCTTT. Its translation is CASSPNLGKAFF.

This clonotype has only a few counts. The V call is TRBV5-1, the J call TRBJ2-1; D may be TRBD1 or TRBD2 (5 bases each). CDR1 and CDR2 from the germline V gene are SGHRS and YFSETQ. This CDR3 contains 13 residues. V dropped 4 bases and J dropped 5 bases, with 10 bases sitting between them. CDR3 amino acids: CASSRDPDNEQFF. The CDR3 coding sequence is TGCGCCAGCAGCAGGGACCCGGACAATGAGCAGTTCTTC.

This clonotype is medium-sized (0.01 to 0.1%). V gene TRBV7-9 combines with J gene TRBJ2-1; 9 positions match TRBD2. Germline V gene sequence: CDR1 SEHNR, CDR2 FQNEAQ (reference sequence). Germline trimming cut 1 base from V and 14 bases from J; bases unmatched to any gene: 12. The CDR3 is made up of 15 amino acids. The CDR3 sequence: CASSLELVAGAGKFF. CDR3 bases: TGTGCCAGCAGCTTAGAGTTGGTAGCGGGAGCGGGGAAGTTCTTC.

The CDR3 spells CASSDAGRGYNEQFF. CDR3 DNA: TGTGCCAGCAGCGACGCCGGCCGGGGCTACAATGAGCAGTTCTTC. The rearrangement joins TRBV9 to TRBJ2-1; tentatively, D is TRBD2 (5 bases). Germline V gene data show CDR1 as SGDLS and CDR2 as YYNGEE. Trimming took 3 bases from V and 3 from J, leaving 13 bases between them. The CDR3 has 15 residues.

In nucleotides, the CDR3 is TGTGCCAGTAGAAGAGGAGCGCTAGCAGTTGGCGATGAGCAGTTCTTC. Protein product: CASRRGALAVGDEQFF. The rearrangement joins TRBV2 to TRBJ2-1; a possible D gene is TRBD2 (5 bases). The germline V and J ends were trimmed by 9 bases and 8 bases, with 26 bases remaining between them. The CDR3 sequence is 16 residues long. CDR1 and CDR2 from the germline V gene are SNHLY and FYNNEI.

This clonotype counts as medium-sized. The gene calls are TRBV5-1 and TRBJ2-2; tentatively, D is TRBD1 (5 bases). The CDR3 covers 14 residues. Germline CDR1 reads SGHRS; CDR2 reads YFSETQ. The V gene lost 0 bases and the J gene lost 3 bases, with 6 bases spanning the gap. The CDR3 loop reads CASSLEQDTGELFF. The CDR3 bases are TGCGCCAGCAGCTTGGAACAGGACACCGGGGAGCTGTTTTTT.

This clonotype is medium-sized within its sample. The chain carries TRBV29-1 and TRBJ2-3; D is unresolved. Between the trimmed V and J ends, which lost 6 bases and 0 bases, there was a span of 13 bases. This CDR3 comprises 14 residues. The V gene's germline CDR1 is SQVTM and CDR2 ANQGSEA. The CDR3 nucleotides are TGCAGCGTCCAACTACGATTTAGCACAGATACGCAGTATTTT. It yields the protein CSVQLRFSTDTQYF.

V is TRBV5-4 and J is TRBJ1-4; D remains unclear. Trimming took 4 bases from V and 4 from J, leaving 8 bases between them. Germline CDR1 is SGHNT and CDR2 is YYREEE (reference sequence). CDR3 length: 13 amino acids. The chain's CDR3 is CASSEPGNEKLFF. CDR3 coding DNA: TGTGCCAGCAGCGAGCCGGGTAATGAAAAACTGTTTTTT.

The chain carries TRBV7-9 and TRBJ1-4; D is unresolved. Trimming removed 5 bases from V and 11 bases from J, with 12 bases in between. CDR3 size: 12 residues. CDR1 and CDR2 (germline): SEHNR, FQNEAQ (reference sequence). The CDR3 coding sequence is TGTGCCAGCAGCCCCCTCCGGGAGAAACTGTTTTTT. Amino acids: CASSPLREKLFF. The full variable domain, completed using reference TRBV7-9 and TRBJ1-4, is DTGVSQNPRHKITKRGQNVTFRCDPISEHNRLYWYRQTLGQGPEFLTYFQNEAQLEKSRLLSDRFSAERPKGSFSTLEIQRTEQGDSAMYLCASSPLREKLFFGSGTQLSVL.

The chain employs TRBV30 and TRBJ1-6; D possibly corresponds to TRBD1 (6 bases). Germline loops: CDR1 GTSNPN, CDR2 SVGIG (reference sequence). The CDR3 has 14 residues. Trimming removed 3 bases from V and 9 bases from J, with 15 bases in between. CDR3 coding DNA: TGTGCCTGGAGGGAATACAGGGAGAGTTCACCCCTCCACTTT. Translation gives CAWREYRESSPLHF.